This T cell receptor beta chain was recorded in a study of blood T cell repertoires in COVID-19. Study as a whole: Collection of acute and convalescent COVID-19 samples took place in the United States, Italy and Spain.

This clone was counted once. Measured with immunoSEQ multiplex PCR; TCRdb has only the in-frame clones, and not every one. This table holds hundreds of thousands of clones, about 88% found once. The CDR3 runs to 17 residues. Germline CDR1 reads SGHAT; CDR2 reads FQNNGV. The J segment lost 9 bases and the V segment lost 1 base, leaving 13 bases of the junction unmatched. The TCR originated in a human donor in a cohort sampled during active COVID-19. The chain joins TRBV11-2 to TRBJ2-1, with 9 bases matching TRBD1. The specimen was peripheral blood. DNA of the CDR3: TGTGCCAGCAGCTTAGGGCCTACCGGGACAGGGACAAGTGAGCAGTTCTTC. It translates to CASSLGPTGTGTSEQFF.